This is a list of T cell receptor beta chains from one sample in a study of regulatory T cells in long-lasting Graves disease. TCRdb analysed the multiplex PCR reads with MiXCR anew, one entry per CDR3 protein. The table lists 450,000 to 650,000 distinct CDR3 sequences, around 16% of them singletons. These sequences were also reported in another study, on T cells in Graves' hyperthyroidism and ophthalmopathy.

The source was peripheral blood mononuclear cells (PBMCs), collected at new diagnosis, from a patient treated with antithyroid drugs. The receptors were gathered from a woman aged 35-65 years with Graves disease. Each CDR3 is given with its conserved first and last residue. A D gene is named only where the DNA matches it firmly. For some rows the clone size is stated as once, few or many, or as a class when expanded; others skip it.

clone_size	v_call	j_call	d_call	cdr3_aa	cdr3_nt
many	TRBV24-1	TRBJ2-3	.	CATSDSQGHRTDTQYF	TGTGCCACCAGTGATTCCCAGGGCCACCGCACAGATACGCAGTATTTT
few	TRBV11-2	TRBJ2-2	.	CASSLSTTFTSGELFF	TGTGCCAGCAGCTTATCCACGACGTTTACTTCCGGGGAGCTGTTTTTT
few	TRBV19	TRBJ2-3	TRBD2	CASSTSGGRQAQYF	TGTGCCAGTAGTACTAGCGGGGGCCGTCAGGCGCAGTATTTT
many	TRBV2	TRBJ2-7	.	CASTIFYEQYF	TGTGCCAGCACCATTTTCTACGAGCAGTACTTC
.	TRBV3-1	TRBJ2-2	.	CASGRLGELFF	TGTGCCAGCGGCAGGCTCGGGGAGCTGTTTTTT
.	TRBV5-6	TRBJ1-4	TRBD1	CASSLVAGGYEKLFF	TGTGCCAGCAGCTTGGTCGCAGGGGGCTACGAAAAACTGTTTTTT
.	TRBV10-3	TRBJ1-2	TRBD1	CAISDTTGRISGYTF	TGTGCCATCAGTGACACGACAGGGAGAATTAGTGGCTACACCTTC
many	TRBV28	TRBJ2-7	TRBD1	CASSLSGQGFSYEQYF	TGTGCCAGCAGTCTCTCGGGACAGGGGTTTTCCTACGAGCAGTACTTC
many	TRBV6-5	TRBJ2-7	.	CASSYGQAAPGEQYF	TGTGCCAGCAGTTACGGGCAGGCCGCCCCGGGAGAGCAGTACTTC
many	TRBV2	TRBJ2-2	.	CASKPRGDRNTGELFF	TGTGCCAGCAAACCCAGGGGGGACAGGAACACCGGGGAGCTGTTTTTT
many	TRBV2	TRBJ1-1	.	CASSGLGSGLNTEAFF	TGTGCCAGCAGTGGTTTGGGGAGTGGCCTGAACACTGAAGCTTTCTTT
few	TRBV12-3/TRBV12-4	TRBJ2-7	.	CASRPTTGFYEQYF	TGTGCCAGCAGACCAACTACAGGATTCTACGAGCAGTACTTC
.	TRBV4-1	TRBJ2-2	TRBD2	CASSGLAVLGELFF	TGCGCCAGCAGCGGACTAGCGGTACTCGGGGAGCTGTTTTTT
.	TRBV6-1	TRBJ2-3	.	CASRLSQGSTDTQYF	TGTGCCAGCCGACTCTCCCAGGGGTCCACAGATACGCAGTATTTT
.	TRBV5-4	TRBJ2-5	.	CASSPWGEDPTQYF	TGTGCCAGCAGCCCTTGGGGGGAGGACCCCACCCAGTACTTC
few	TRBV19	TRBJ2-6	TRBD1	CASSIGQGRSSGANVLTF	TGTGCCAGTAGTATTGGACAGGGGCGCTCTTCTGGGGCCAACGTCCTGACTTTC
.	TRBV5-6	TRBJ1-1	.	CASSPRPEGNTEAFF	TGTGCCAGCAGCCCCAGACCGGAGGGGAACACTGAAGCTTTCTTT
.	TRBV27	TRBJ1-2	.	CADTRGGPFYGYTF	TGTGCCGACACAAGGGGTGGACCCTTCTATGGCTACACCTTC
.	TRBV24-1	TRBJ1-5	.	CATGGANQPQHF	TGTGCCACCGGGGGGGCAAATCAGCCCCAGCATTTT
many	TRBV6-2/TRBV6-3	TRBJ1-1	.	CASSYPGRNTEAFF	TGTGCCAGCAGTTACCCAGGGCGGAACACTGAAGCTTTCTTT
.	TRBV28	TRBJ1-1	TRBD1	CASTSRGLSTEAFF	TGTGCCAGCACTTCCAGGGGGCTGAGCACTGAAGCTTTCTTT
.	TRBV6-1	TRBJ2-7	.	CASLSGESSYEQYF	TGTGCCAGCCTCTCTGGGGAGAGCTCCTACGAGCAGTACTTC
many	TRBV7-9	TRBJ2-2	.	CASSLPLGGELFF	TGTGCCAGCAGCTTACCTCTGGGCGGGGAGCTGTTTTTT
many	TRBV7-9	TRBJ2-1	.	CASSPGAGGSDNEQFF	TGTGCCAGCAGCCCGGGGGCAGGGGGGTCGGACAATGAGCAGTTCTTC